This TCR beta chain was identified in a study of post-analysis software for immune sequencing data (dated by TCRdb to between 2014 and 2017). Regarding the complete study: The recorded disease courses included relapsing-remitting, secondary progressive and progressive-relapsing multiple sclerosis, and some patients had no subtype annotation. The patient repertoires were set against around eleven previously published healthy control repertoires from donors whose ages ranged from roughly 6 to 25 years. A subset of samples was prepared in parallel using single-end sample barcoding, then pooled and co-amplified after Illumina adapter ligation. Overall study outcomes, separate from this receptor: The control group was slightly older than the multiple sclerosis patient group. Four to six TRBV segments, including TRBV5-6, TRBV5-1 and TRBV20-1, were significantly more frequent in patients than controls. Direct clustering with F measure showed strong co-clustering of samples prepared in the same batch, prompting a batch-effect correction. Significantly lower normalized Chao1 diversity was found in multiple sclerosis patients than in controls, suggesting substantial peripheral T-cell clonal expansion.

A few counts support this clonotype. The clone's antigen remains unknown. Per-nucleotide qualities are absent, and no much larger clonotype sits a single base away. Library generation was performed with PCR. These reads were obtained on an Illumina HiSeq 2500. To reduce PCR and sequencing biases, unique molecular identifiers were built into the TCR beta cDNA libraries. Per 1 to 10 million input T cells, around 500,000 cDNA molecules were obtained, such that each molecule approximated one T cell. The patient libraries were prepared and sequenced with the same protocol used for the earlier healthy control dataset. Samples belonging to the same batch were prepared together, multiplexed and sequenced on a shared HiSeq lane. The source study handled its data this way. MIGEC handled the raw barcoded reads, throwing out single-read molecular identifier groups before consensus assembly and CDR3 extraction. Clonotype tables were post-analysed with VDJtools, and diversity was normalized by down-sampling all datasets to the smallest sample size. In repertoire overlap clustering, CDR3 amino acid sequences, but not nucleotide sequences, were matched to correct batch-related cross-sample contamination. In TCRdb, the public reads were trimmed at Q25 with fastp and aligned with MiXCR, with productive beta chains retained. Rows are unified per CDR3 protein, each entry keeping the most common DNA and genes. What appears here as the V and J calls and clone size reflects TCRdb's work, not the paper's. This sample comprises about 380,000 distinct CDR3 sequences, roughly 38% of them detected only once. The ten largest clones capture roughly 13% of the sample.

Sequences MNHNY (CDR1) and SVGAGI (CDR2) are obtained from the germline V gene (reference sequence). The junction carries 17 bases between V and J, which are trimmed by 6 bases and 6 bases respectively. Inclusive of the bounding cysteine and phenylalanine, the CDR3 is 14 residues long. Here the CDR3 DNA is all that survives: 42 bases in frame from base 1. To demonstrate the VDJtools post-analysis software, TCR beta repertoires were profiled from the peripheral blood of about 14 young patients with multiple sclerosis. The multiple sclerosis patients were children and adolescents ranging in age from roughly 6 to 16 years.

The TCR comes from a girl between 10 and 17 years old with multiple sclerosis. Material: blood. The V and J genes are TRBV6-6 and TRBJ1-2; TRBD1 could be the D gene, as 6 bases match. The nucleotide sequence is TGTGCCAGCAGCCAGGCGGGGGGCGTCGATGGCTACACCTTC. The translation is CASSQAGGVDGYTF.